Below are 32 T cell receptor beta chains sequenced from a single sample in a study of regulatory T cells in long-lasting Graves disease. The time point denotes: newly diagnosed GD, antithyroid drugs for less than 3 months. Construction of the TCR library relied on RNA isolated from PBMCs. Sequencing libraries for TCR beta were prepared with iRepertoire HTBI primers and Arm-PCR of CDR3 regions. TCRdb processed the multiplex PCR reads anew with MiXCR; each CDR3 protein has one entry. The table records 350,000 to 550,000 distinct CDR3 sequences, about a sixth of them present only once. These sequences were also reported in another study, on T cells in Graves' hyperthyroidism and ophthalmopathy.

The sample in question was peripheral blood mononuclear cells (PBMCs), obtained at new diagnosis, from a patient treated with antithyroid drugs. The source of these receptors is a woman between 18 and 29 years old with Graves disease.

This clonotype appeared many times. The gene calls are TRBV30 and TRBJ1-1, with no clear D. The CDR3 runs 11 residues. V was trimmed by 4 bases and J by 0 bases, leaving 3 bases between them. CDR1 is GTSNPN, CDR2 SVGIG, per germline (reference sequence). The CDR3, as DNA: TGTGCCTGGAAGGTGAACACTGAAGCTTTCTTT. Protein: CAWKVNTEAFF.

This clonotype has at least ten counts. The chain recombines TRBV27 with TRBJ2-3; 11 nucleotides align to TRBD2. The ends lost 4 bases at V and 6 bases at J; junction bases unmatched: 3. CDR3 size: 14 residues. From germline, CDR1 is MNHEY and CDR2 SMNVEV (reference sequence). The CDR3 DNA is TGTGCCAGCAGTTACCTAGCGGGAGGCGATACGCAGTATTTT. Translation: CASSYLAGGDTQYF.

In this sample, this clonotype turned up many times. The J gene is TRBJ2-1, the V gene TRBV20-1; 7 nucleotides agree with TRBD1. The germline V gene encodes CDR1 DFQATT and CDR2 SNEGSKA (reference sequence). The CDR3 length is 14 residues. The V gene end was trimmed by 6 bases and the J gene end by 1 base; junction bases not matched to a gene: 6. CDR3 sequence: CSAPGGESYNEQFF. The DNA of the CDR3 is TGCAGTGCCCCAGGGGGAGAGTCCTACAATGAGCAGTTCTTC.

This clonotype was counted at least ten times. This chain joins TRBV27 and TRBJ2-1; TRBD2 is a possible D gene (6 bases). The J call is in doubt because the DNA end fits TRBJ2-5 better. In germline, CDR1 is MNHEY, CDR2 SMNVEV (reference sequence). This CDR3 has 17 residues. This chain's CDR3 is CASNITTGLAPKETQYF. The CDR3 DNA follows: TGTGCCAGCAATATTACCACCGGGCTAGCGCCCAAAGAGACCCAGTACTTC.

There are many counts of this clonotype. The V call is TRBV3-1, the J call TRBJ2-1, with no clear D. Germline assignment: CDR1 LGHDT and CDR2 YNNKEL (reference sequence). V dropped 2 bases and J dropped 4 bases, with 9 bases sitting between them. CDR3 size: 14 residues. CDR3 sequence reads: CASSQSPRYNEQFF. CDR3 nucleotides: TGTGCCAGCAGCCAATCTCCGAGATACAATGAGCAGTTCTTC.

Ten or more counts support this clonotype. The chain couples TRBV20-1 to TRBJ2-7; 7 bases agree with TRBD1. Losses at the gene ends were 2 bases for V and 2 bases for J; bases not matched to a gene: 15. The CDR3 is made up of 17 amino acids. Germline assignment: CDR1 DFQATT and CDR2 SNEGSKA (reference sequence). CDR3 DNA sequence: TGCAGTGCTAGACACCCCAGAGGGGACAGAGGGCCCTACGAGCAGTACTTC. Encoded protein: CSARHPRGDRGPYEQYF.

This clonotype has ten or more counts. The chain links TRBV20-1 to TRBJ1-1, with 7 bases that match TRBD1. With V trimmed by 1 base and J by 0 bases, 14 bases remained unmatched. The CDR3 runs to 18 residues. The V gene's germline CDR1 is DFQATT and CDR2 SNEGSKA (reference sequence). The CDR3 nucleotides are TGCAGTGCTAGAGTGGGGACAGCCTTGAGCGTTATGAACACTGAAGCTTTCTTT. Its translation is CSARVGTALSVMNTEAFF.

The chain uses TRBV19 and TRBJ2-1, with TRBD2 identical over 10 bases. With 9 bases clipped from V and 7 bases from J, the junction kept 12 bases outside the gene matches. CDR1 and CDR2 (germline): LNHDA, SQIVND (reference sequence). The CDR3 totals 15 residues. The DNA of the CDR3 is TGTGCCAGCCAGGCCCCTAGCGGGAGCTTAAATGAGCAGTTCTTC. This translates into CASQAPSGSLNEQFF.

This clonotype was seen ten or more times. The rearrangement joins TRBV3-1 to TRBJ2-3, with 7 positions matching TRBD2. The V gene's germline CDR1 is LGHDT and CDR2 YNNKEL (reference sequence). The V and J ends lost 5 bases and 10 bases, in that order; junction bases with no gene match: 12. The CDR3 loop spans 14 amino acids. The CDR3 protein is CASSSSGRPTAQYF. The DNA of the CDR3 is TGTGCCAGCAGCTCTAGCGGACGCCCCACGGCGCAGTATTTT.

In its sample, this clonotype was seen a few times. The chain has TRBV5-1 and TRBJ1-2; D not certain. Deletions cut 0 bases from V and 8 bases from J, with 14 bases between. CDR1 and CDR2 from the germline V gene are SGHRS and YFSETQ. The CDR3 totals 14 residues. CDR3 DNA sequence: TGCGCCAGCAGCTTGGACGGTGGGCCGCGGGGCTACACCTTC. Its translation: CASSLDGGPRGYTF.

The rearrangement uses TRBV7-9 and TRBJ2-2; a weak D match, TRBD2 (6 bases). Germline CDR1 is SEHNR and CDR2 is FQNEAQ (reference sequence). Trimming pared 11 bases from V and 4 bases from J, leaving 14 bases between. The CDR3 has 13 residues. The chain's CDR3 is CAGNRRGTGELFF. CDR3 DNA sequence: TGTGCCGGCAATCGGCGGGGCACCGGGGAGCTGTTTTTT.

This clonotype was counted many times. V is TRBV29-1 and J is TRBJ2-1, with a weak D call TRBD1 (6 bases). With 6 bases removed from V and 6 bases from J, the gap between germline ends came to 18 bases. The V gene's germline CDR1 is SQVTM and CDR2 ANQGSEA. The CDR3 totals 14 residues. Here the CDR3 DNA reads TGCAGCGTGGCGCATCAGGTGGGGGCCAATGAGCAGTTCTTC. As protein: CSVAHQVGANEQFF.

Worth noting for this clonotype: Given a much more abundant clone one base away, this may be a read error. The J gene is TRBJ1-1, the V gene TRBV11-2; D call uncertain. Trimming shortened V by 1 base and J by 6 bases, and 18 bases separated the two germline ends. Germline assignment: CDR1 SGHAT and CDR2 FQNNGV. This CDR3 region has 16 residues. In DNA form, the CDR3 reads TGTGCCAGCAGCTTAGGACCGGCCGGTCTTCTCGCTGAAGCTTTCTTT. Translating gives CASSLGPAGLLAEAFF. Full variable domain (remainder filled in from reference TRBV11-2 and TRBJ1-1): EAGVAQSPRYKIIEKRQSVAFWCNPISGHATLYWYQQILGQGPKLLIQFQNNGVVDDSQLPKDRFSAERLKGVDSTLKIQPAKLEDSAVYLCASSLGPAGLLAEAFFGQGTRLTVV.

This clonotype was recorded at least ten times. The V call is TRBV7-2, the J call TRBJ2-5; weak D call: TRBD1 (6 bases). CDR1 is SGHTA, CDR2 FQGNSA, per germline. The CDR3 extends over 16 amino acids. The V end was cut by 5 bases, the J end by 2 bases, with 18 bases between. CDR3 sequence: CASSPRQATLQETQYF. CDR3 in DNA: TGTGCCAGCAGCCCTAGACAGGCGACACTTCAAGAGACCCAGTACTTC.

This clonotype was detected many times. The chain combines TRBV18 with TRBJ2-1; D gene uncertain. CDR3 length: 14 amino acids. Trimming pared 8 bases from V and 7 bases from J, leaving 18 bases between. CDR1 and CDR2 from the germline V gene are KGHSH and LQKENI. The CDR3 nucleotides are TGTGCCAGCCGAGCAGCCTTCGTCGGTAATGAGCAGTTCTTC. Its protein is CASRAAFVGNEQFF.

This clonotype was recorded at least ten times. The chain combines TRBV27 with TRBJ1-1; TRBD1 is a possible D gene (5 bases). Trimming removed 5 bases from V and 0 bases from J, with 13 bases in between. This CDR3 region has 15 residues. CDR1 is MNHEY, CDR2 SMNVEV, per germline (reference sequence). CDR3 protein: CASSQARGMNTEAFF. The CDR3 DNA follows: TGTGCCAGCAGTCAGGCACGGGGCATGAACACTGAAGCTTTCTTT.

The chain recombines TRBV5-4 with TRBJ2-2; 10 bases match TRBD1. The CDR3 has 16 amino acids. Germline V CDR1 and CDR2: SGHNT, YYREEE (reference sequence). The V gene end was trimmed by 4 bases and the J gene end by 4 bases; junction bases not matched to a gene: 7. Here the CDR3 reads CASSLLRDRGTGELFF. As DNA, the CDR3 is TGTGCCAGCAGCCTCCTCCGGGACAGGGGCACCGGGGAGCTGTTTTTT.

Only a few counts were recorded for this clonotype. At one of its ends the junction is not consistent with the germline gene, which may arise from a read error. The chain is built from TRBV7-7 and TRBJ1-6; 7 nucleotides agree with TRBD1. Germline V gives CDR1 SSHAT, CDR2 FNYEAQ (reference sequence). This CDR3 has 17 amino acids. The DNA for the CDR3 is TGTGCTAGCAGCTCCTACAGGGGTGGCACCTATAATTCACCCCTCCACTTT. Its protein is CASSSYRGGTYNSPLHF. Using reference TRBV7-7 and TRBJ1-6 for the parts outside the CDR3, the full variable domain is GAGVSQSPRYKVTKRGQDVTLRCDPISSHATLYWYQQALGQGPEFLTYFNYEAQPDKSGLPSDRFSAERPEGSISTLTIQRTEQRDSAMYRCASSSYRGGTYNSPLHFGNGTRLTVT.

V is TRBV9 and J is TRBJ2-1; D may be TRBD2 (6 bases). V lost 3 bases to trimming and J lost 6 bases, with 13 bases between them. The length of the CDR3 is 14 residues. The V gene's germline CDR1 is SGDLS and CDR2 YYNGEE. CDR3 in DNA: TGTGCCAGCAGCGCCCGTTGGGGAGGCAATGAGCAGTTCTTC. Protein product: CASSARWGGNEQFF.

The sample holds many counts of this clonotype. The chain uses TRBV3-1 and TRBJ1-2; no clear D. This CDR3 has 16 amino acids. Germline V gene data show CDR1 as LGHDT and CDR2 as YNNKEL (reference sequence). V was clipped by 3 bases and J by 0 bases, with 14 bases between them. The CDR3 bases are TGTGCCAGCAGCCACACCCAAAGCGGAGCTAACTATGGCTACACCTTC. Amino acids: CASSHTQSGANYGYTF.

This rearrangement joins TRBV24-1 to TRBJ2-7, with unresolved D. The CDR3 is 14 residues long. V lost 2 bases to trimming and J lost 7 bases, with 14 bases between them. Germline CDR1 and CDR2: KGHDR and SFDVKD. CDR3 residues: CATSDYGPPAEQYF. DNA for the CDR3: TGTGCCACCAGTGATTATGGCCCTCCGGCTGAGCAGTACTTC.

The chain employs TRBV2 and TRBJ2-6; 10 bases are a match to TRBD1. The germline gives CDR1 SNHLY, CDR2 FYNNEI. After removal of 6 bases from V and 4 bases from J, the junction contained 3 bases not matched to a gene. The CDR3 loop spans 15 amino acids. CDR3 sequence reads: CASRTGGSGANVLTF. The CDR3 coding sequence is TGTGCCAGCAGGACAGGGGGCTCCGGGGCCAACGTCCTGACTTTC.

This clonotype was detected many times. The chain couples TRBV2 to TRBJ1-4, with 7 bases matching TRBD1. CDR3 length equals 14 residues. Per the germline V gene, CDR1 is SNHLY and CDR2 is FYNNEI. The junction had 12 bases not matched to a gene; V was cut back by 10 bases and J by 7 bases. This CDR3 reads CATTPDRVAEKLFF. CDR3 nucleotide sequence: TGTGCCACCACACCCGACAGGGTCGCTGAAAAACTGTTTTTT.

This rearrangement joins TRBV29-1 to TRBJ2-3, with D maybe TRBD1 (8 bases). The CDR3 is 15 amino acids. Germline V gene lookup returns CDR1 SQVTM and CDR2 ANQGSEA. V was cut by 5 bases and J by 5 bases, with 20 bases left in between. The CDR3 coding sequence is TGCAGCGTTCTGCTCAGGACAGGGAGGGGAGATACGCAGTATTTT. The encoded protein is CSVLLRTGRGDTQYF.

This clonotype has a handful of counts. J is TRBJ2-7 and V is TRBV11-2; TRBD1 agrees at 8 bases. The CDR3 length is 14 residues. The germline V gene has CDR1 SGHAT and CDR2 FQNNGV. Trimming cost V 6 bases and J 3 bases; bases outside gene matches: 7. Written as DNA, the CDR3 is TGTGCCAGCAGACACACAGGGGGATTCTACGAGCAGTACTTC. Translating it yields CASRHTGGFYEQYF.

Many counts were recorded for this clonotype. The chain is built from TRBV20-1 and TRBJ2-1; D is ambiguous. Germline CDR1 DFQATT, CDR2 SNEGSKA (reference sequence). V lost 4 bases to trimming and J lost 0 bases, with 7 bases between them. The CDR3 has 13 residues. The CDR3 region is CSANSNSYNEQFF. In nucleotides, the CDR3 is TGCAGTGCTAATTCTAACTCCTACAATGAGCAGTTCTTC.

This clonotype was seen more than once but under ten times. V usage is TRBV27 and J usage is TRBJ1-5; possibly TRBD1 for D (6 bases). This CDR3 is built from 15 residues. CDR1 is MNHEY and CDR2 is SMNVEV in the germline V gene (reference sequence). V was pared by 2 bases and J by 6 bases, with 14 bases between. CDR3 DNA: TGTGCCAGCAGTTTAGGGGGGGGGGCATTTCAGCCCCAGCATTTT. Its translation: CASSLGGGAFQPQHF.

The chain couples TRBV20-1 to TRBJ2-5, with D possibly TRBD2 on 5 matching bases. The CDR3 runs to 14 residues. V shed 2 bases and J shed 1 base, with 11 bases lying between them. Germline V CDR1 and CDR2: DFQATT, SNEGSKA (reference sequence). CDR3 region: CSARRIGSQETQYF. The CDR3 DNA reads TGCAGTGCTAGAAGGATTGGGAGCCAAGAGACCCAGTACTTC.

This clonotype was detected only a few times. The gene calls are TRBV18 and TRBJ2-5; D may be TRBD2 (5 bases). The length of the CDR3 is 13 residues. V dropped 3 bases and J dropped 4 bases, with 9 bases sitting between them. Germline V gives CDR1 KGHSH, CDR2 LQKENI. CDR3 DNA sequence: TGTGCCAGCTCACCCGGGGTGGTAGAGACCCAGTACTTC. This gives the protein CASSPGVVETQYF.

This chain links TRBV29-1 with TRBJ2-5; D unresolved. The germline CDR1 and CDR2 sequences are SQVTM and ANQGSEA. V shed 4 bases and J shed 5 bases, with 11 bases lying between them. The CDR3 totals 12 residues. CDR3 DNA sequence: TGCAGCGTTGGGTCCATATGGGAGACCCAGTACTTC. Translation: CSVGSIWETQYF.

For this clonotype: A read error is possible here, since a much larger clone lies one base away. The genes are TRBV30 and TRBJ2-7; weak D call: TRBD2 (5 bases). Germline V gene data show CDR1 as GTSNPN and CDR2 as SVGIG (reference sequence). Trimming cost V 3 bases and J 7 bases, with 22 bases left between them. The CDR3 extends over 15 amino acids. Here the CDR3 DNA reads TGTGCCTGGAGCACTAGGCAGGAATTCTACAATGAGCAGTACTTC. This sequence encodes CAWSTRQEFYNEQYF.

There are many counts of this clonotype. The chain combines TRBV3-1 with TRBJ2-2; a possible D gene is TRBD1 (5 bases). CDR3 length equals 15 residues. Germline lookup yields CDR1 LGHDT and CDR2 YNNKEL (reference sequence). V lost 4 bases and J lost 1, with 10 bases in between. The CDR3: CASSRGQMNTGELFF. CDR3 DNA: TGTGCCAGCAGCCGAGGACAAATGAACACCGGGGAGCTGTTTTTT.